Listed below are T cell receptor beta chains from one sample, sequenced in a study of blood T cell repertoires in COVID-19. Method: immunoSEQ multiplex PCR; TCRdb's copy keeps in-frame clones and lacks some. This sample carries about 320,000 clones, about 89% of them seen once, and the ten largest clones take 5.2%. The source material was PBMCs or T cells enriched from blood (not recorded which). These receptors all stem from a man between 60 and 70 years old who had recovered from COVID-19. The CDR3 runs from the conserved cysteine through the conserved F or W. The order of the fields is clone size, J gene, V gene, D gene, CDR3 protein, CDR3 DNA. D genes are given only for firm matches. Some rows have no size entry. The others give once, few or many, or a class for an expanded clone.

clone_size: few
j_call: TRBJ1-5
v_call: TRBV7-2
d_call: TRBD1
cdr3_aa: CASSLYAGGGPQHF
cdr3_nt: TGTGCCAGCAGCTTATACGCAGGGGGTGGGCCCCAGCATTTT

clone_size: -
j_call: TRBJ1-2
v_call: TRBV7-2
d_call: -
cdr3_aa: CASRSGQQLGYTF
cdr3_nt: TGTGCCAGCAGATCCGGACAGCAACTGGGCTACACCTTC

clone_size: many
j_call: TRBJ2-1
v_call: TRBV19
d_call: -
cdr3_aa: CASEGHSYNEQFF
cdr3_nt: TGTGCCAGCGAGGGACATTCTTACAATGAGCAGTTCTTC

clone_size: -
j_call: TRBJ2-7
v_call: TRBV28
d_call: -
cdr3_aa: CAIILPGSGEQYF
cdr3_nt: TGTGCCATTATTCTCCCCGGTAGCGGCGAGCAGTACTTC

clone_size: -
j_call: TRBJ2-7
v_call: TRBV2
d_call: -
cdr3_aa: CASREGLLASYEQYF
cdr3_nt: TGTGCCAGCAGGGAGGGCCTACTTGCCTCCTACGAGCAGTACTTC

clone_size: -
j_call: TRBJ1-3
v_call: TRBV24-1
d_call: -
cdr3_aa: CATSDYFGHSSSGNTIYF
cdr3_nt: TGTGCCACCAGTGATTATTTTGGACATTCGAGCTCTGGAAACACCATATATTTT

clone_size: -
j_call: TRBJ2-7
v_call: TRBV5-1
d_call: TRBD1
cdr3_aa: CASSSQPGTVYEQYF
cdr3_nt: TGCGCCAGCAGCTCCCAACCCGGGACAGTCTACGAGCAGTACTTC

clone_size: -
j_call: TRBJ2-5
v_call: TRBV20-1
d_call: -
cdr3_aa: CSWGVKTQYF
cdr3_nt: TGCAGTTGGGGGGTTAAGACCCAGTACTTC

clone_size: -
j_call: TRBJ2-1
v_call: TRBV20-1
d_call: TRBD1
cdr3_aa: CSASTADRGQNEQFF
cdr3_nt: TGCAGTGCTAGTACGGCCGACAGGGGACAAAATGAGCAGTTCTTC

clone_size: -
j_call: TRBJ2-3
v_call: TRBV10-3
d_call: TRBD2
cdr3_aa: CAITAGLAGSDTQYF
cdr3_nt: TGTGCCATCACCGCGGGACTAGCGGGGAGCGATACGCAGTATTTT

clone_size: -
j_call: TRBJ2-5
v_call: TRBV24-1
d_call: -
cdr3_aa: CATSDQNPGDNLGETQYF
cdr3_nt: TGTGCCACCAGTGACCAAAATCCAGGGGACAATCTAGGAGAGACCCAGTACTTC

clone_size: once
j_call: TRBJ2-5
v_call: TRBV4-3
d_call: -
cdr3_aa: CASSVDLHKGETQYF
cdr3_nt: TGCGCCAGCAGCGTGGACTTACACAAAGGAGAGACCCAGTACTTC

clone_size: -
j_call: TRBJ1-2
v_call: TRBV29-1
d_call: -
cdr3_aa: CSVMTRKQSGYTF
cdr3_nt: TGCAGCGTGATGACCAGGAAACAGTCCGGCTACACCTTC

clone_size: -
j_call: TRBJ1-4
v_call: TRBV7-9
d_call: TRBD1
cdr3_aa: CASSPNRGPTNEKLFF
cdr3_nt: TGTGCCAGCAGCCCAAACAGGGGTCCAACTAATGAAAAACTGTTTTTT

clone_size: -
j_call: TRBJ1-2
v_call: TRBV5-8
d_call: -
cdr3_aa: CASRGRGLSYGYTF
cdr3_nt: TGTGCCAGCAGGGGGAGAGGTTTGTCGTATGGCTACACCTTC

clone_size: -
j_call: TRBJ1-5
v_call: TRBV30
d_call: -
cdr3_aa: CAWSVGGLSNQPQHF
cdr3_nt: TGTGCCTGGAGTGTCGGTGGGCTTAGCAATCAGCCCCAGCATTTT

clone_size: -
j_call: TRBJ2-1
v_call: TRBV19
d_call: TRBD2
cdr3_aa: CASSMDRASGYNEQFF
cdr3_nt: TGTGCCAGTAGTATGGATCGGGCTAGCGGATACAATGAGCAGTTCTTC

clone_size: -
j_call: TRBJ1-2
v_call: TRBV29-1
d_call: TRBD1
cdr3_aa: CSVVGQGGYTF
cdr3_nt: TGCAGCGTTGTGGGACAGGGGGGCTACACCTTC

clone_size: -
j_call: TRBJ2-5
v_call: TRBV6-1
d_call: TRBD1
cdr3_aa: CASKTGTGEETQYF
cdr3_nt: TGTGCCAGCAAAACCGGGACAGGCGAAGAGACCCAGTACTTC

clone_size: -
j_call: TRBJ2-4
v_call: TRBV4-1
d_call: -
cdr3_aa: CASSHVTVGGIQYF
cdr3_nt: TGCGCCAGCAGCCATGTTACTGTAGGGGGCATTCAGTACTTC

clone_size: -
j_call: TRBJ2-7
v_call: TRBV27
d_call: -
cdr3_aa: CASRDSVYEQYF
cdr3_nt: TGTGCCAGCAGAGATAGCGTCTACGAGCAGTACTTC

clone_size: -
j_call: TRBJ2-7
v_call: TRBV18
d_call: -
cdr3_aa: CASSPREEGYEQYF
cdr3_nt: TGTGCCAGCTCACCAAGGGAGGAGGGCTACGAGCAGTACTTC

clone_size: -
j_call: TRBJ2-1
v_call: TRBV3-1/TRBV3-2
d_call: TRBD2
cdr3_aa: CASSQGFSGYGEQFF
cdr3_nt: TGTGCCAGCAGCCAAGGGTTTAGCGGGTACGGTGAGCAGTTCTTC

clone_size: -
j_call: TRBJ1-2
v_call: TRBV29-1
d_call: -
cdr3_aa: CSVEGGGFRGYTF
cdr3_nt: TGCAGCGTTGAAGGAGGGGGTTTTAGAGGCTACACCTTC

clone_size: -
j_call: TRBJ2-3
v_call: TRBV20-1
d_call: -
cdr3_aa: CSANSLGTQYF
cdr3_nt: TGCAGTGCAAACAGCCTTGGTACGCAGTATTTT

clone_size: -
j_call: TRBJ2-7
v_call: TRBV7-3
d_call: TRBD2
cdr3_aa: CASSRASGSYEQYF
cdr3_nt: TGTGCCAGCTCCAGGGCGAGCGGGAGCTACGAGCAGTACTTC

clone_size: -
j_call: TRBJ2-1
v_call: TRBV4-3
d_call: TRBD2
cdr3_aa: CASSQAAGGLYNEQFF
cdr3_nt: TGCGCCAGCAGCCAAGCCGCGGGAGGGTTATACAATGAGCAGTTCTTC

clone_size: once
j_call: TRBJ1-3
v_call: TRBV11-2
d_call: TRBD1
cdr3_aa: CASSIYATGGSGNTIYF
cdr3_nt: TGTGCCAGCAGCATATACGCCACAGGGGGCTCTGGAAACACCATATATTTT

clone_size: once
j_call: TRBJ1-2
v_call: TRBV29-1
d_call: TRBD1
cdr3_aa: CSVEVQGYYGYTF
cdr3_nt: TGCAGCGTTGAAGTACAGGGGTACTATGGCTACACCTTC

clone_size: -
j_call: TRBJ2-7
v_call: TRBV19
d_call: TRBD2
cdr3_aa: CASRINPSGAYEQYF
cdr3_nt: TGTGCCAGTAGAATCAATCCTAGCGGAGCCTACGAGCAGTACTTC

clone_size: -
j_call: TRBJ2-2
v_call: TRBV18
d_call: TRBD1
cdr3_aa: CASYPRTGGYTGELFF
cdr3_nt: TGTGCCAGCTACCCAAGGACAGGGGGGTACACCGGGGAGCTGTTTTTT

clone_size: -
j_call: TRBJ1-6
v_call: TRBV12-3/TRBV12-4
d_call: -
cdr3_aa: CASSSEGVSPLHF
cdr3_nt: TGTGCCAGCAGCTCCGAAGGGGTCTCACCCCTCCACTTT

clone_size: -
j_call: TRBJ1-4
v_call: TRBV5-1
d_call: -
cdr3_aa: CASSLGQGSEKLFF
cdr3_nt: TGCGCCAGCAGCTTGGGTCAGGGAAGTGAAAAACTGTTTTTT

clone_size: -
j_call: TRBJ2-1
v_call: TRBV7-2
d_call: TRBD2
cdr3_aa: CASGLAGTHNEQFF
cdr3_nt: TGTGCCAGCGGGCTAGCGGGTACGCACAATGAGCAGTTCTTC

clone_size: -
j_call: TRBJ2-7
v_call: TRBV19
d_call: -
cdr3_aa: CASSNLADKAYEQYF
cdr3_nt: TGTGCCAGTAGTAATCTCGCCGACAAAGCCTACGAGCAGTACTTC

clone_size: -
j_call: TRBJ2-6
v_call: TRBV7-3
d_call: -
cdr3_aa: CASSLRGGAGANVLTF
cdr3_nt: TGTGCCAGCAGCTTAAGAGGCGGGGCTGGGGCCAACGTCCTGACTTTC

clone_size: -
j_call: TRBJ2-7
v_call: TRBV11-2
d_call: TRBD2
cdr3_aa: CASSQKLAGGPNEQYF
cdr3_nt: TGTGCCAGCAGCCAGAAACTAGCGGGAGGGCCGAACGAGCAGTACTTC

clone_size: -
j_call: TRBJ2-1
v_call: TRBV29-1
d_call: -
cdr3_aa: CSALPGQISYNEQFF
cdr3_nt: TGCAGCGCTTTGCCGGGACAAATCTCCTACAATGAGCAGTTCTTC

clone_size: -
j_call: TRBJ2-7
v_call: TRBV11-2
d_call: TRBD2
cdr3_aa: CASSFGREWVEQYF
cdr3_nt: TGTGCCAGCAGCTTTGGGCGGGAGTGGGTCGAGCAGTACTTC

clone_size: few
j_call: TRBJ1-1
v_call: TRBV5-1
d_call: TRBD1
cdr3_aa: CASSRTGGAVNTEAFF
cdr3_nt: TGCGCCAGCAGCCGGACAGGGGGCGCAGTGAACACTGAAGCTTTCTTT

clone_size: once
j_call: TRBJ1-2
v_call: TRBV12-3/TRBV12-4
d_call: TRBD1
cdr3_aa: CASSYRGRNGYTF
cdr3_nt: TGTGCCAGCAGTTACAGGGGAAGGAATGGCTACACCTTC

clone_size: -
j_call: TRBJ2-7
v_call: TRBV5-5
d_call: TRBD2
cdr3_aa: CASSLLGAGPRSYEQYF
cdr3_nt: TGTGCCAGCAGCTTATTGGGAGCGGGACCGAGATCCTACGAGCAGTACTTC

clone_size: -
j_call: TRBJ1-2
v_call: TRBV15
d_call: TRBD1
cdr3_aa: CATSRAGTGSRTGGYTF
cdr3_nt: TGTGCCACCAGCAGAGCGGGGACAGGGTCACGTACGGGTGGCTACACCTTC

clone_size: once
j_call: TRBJ1-6
v_call: TRBV27
d_call: TRBD1
cdr3_aa: CASRPQGQGSPYNSPLHF
cdr3_nt: TGTGCCAGCAGACCTCAGGGACAGGGGAGTCCCTATAATTCACCCCTCCACTTT

clone_size: -
j_call: TRBJ2-1
v_call: TRBV24-1
d_call: TRBD2
cdr3_aa: CATSDSGSGVNEQFF
cdr3_nt: TGTGCCACCAGTGACAGCGGGAGTGGAGTCAATGAGCAGTTCTTC

clone_size: -
j_call: TRBJ1-3
v_call: TRBV28
d_call: TRBD1
cdr3_aa: CASTPGDRGVITIYF
cdr3_nt: TGTGCCAGCACCCCTGGGGACAGGGGCGTAATCACCATATATTTT

clone_size: -
j_call: TRBJ1-1
v_call: TRBV18
d_call: -
cdr3_aa: CASSPQRGAMNTEAFF
cdr3_nt: TGTGCCAGCTCACCCCAGCGGGGCGCGATGAACACTGAAGCTTTCTTT

clone_size: -
j_call: TRBJ1-1
v_call: TRBV2
d_call: -
cdr3_aa: CASSEERETEAFF
cdr3_nt: TGTGCCAGCAGTGAAGAGCGAGAGACTGAAGCTTTCTTT

clone_size: -
j_call: TRBJ2-1
v_call: TRBV28
d_call: TRBD2
cdr3_aa: CASSLPGGSYNEQFF
cdr3_nt: TGTGCCAGCAGCCTCCCGGGGGGCTCCTACAATGAGCAGTTCTTC

clone_size: -
j_call: TRBJ1-2
v_call: TRBV29-1
d_call: TRBD1
cdr3_aa: CSVGQGAIGYTF
cdr3_nt: TGCAGCGTCGGACAGGGGGCGATCGGCTACACCTTC

clone_size: -
j_call: TRBJ1-2
v_call: TRBV9
d_call: TRBD1
cdr3_aa: CASSVDRQGRGYTF
cdr3_nt: TGTGCCAGCAGCGTAGATCGACAGGGTAGGGGCTACACCTTC

clone_size: -
j_call: TRBJ2-7
v_call: TRBV7-2
d_call: TRBD2
cdr3_aa: CASSFGTSGSYEQYF
cdr3_nt: TGTGCCAGCAGCTTTGGGACTAGCGGGAGTTACGAGCAGTACTTC

clone_size: -
j_call: TRBJ2-6
v_call: TRBV4-2
d_call: -
cdr3_aa: CASSQDPTGGANVLTF
cdr3_nt: TGTGCCAGCAGCCAAGATCCGACCGGGGGGGCCAACGTCCTGACTTTC